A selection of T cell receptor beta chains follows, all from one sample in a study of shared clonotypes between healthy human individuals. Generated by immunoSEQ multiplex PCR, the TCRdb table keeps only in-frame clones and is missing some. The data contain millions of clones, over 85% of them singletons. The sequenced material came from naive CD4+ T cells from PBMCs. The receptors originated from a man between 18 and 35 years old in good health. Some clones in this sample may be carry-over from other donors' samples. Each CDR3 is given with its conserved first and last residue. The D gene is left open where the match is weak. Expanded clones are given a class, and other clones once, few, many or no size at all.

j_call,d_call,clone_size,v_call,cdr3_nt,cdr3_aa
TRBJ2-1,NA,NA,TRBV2,TGTGCCTGCCTGGACGGACCCCTCAATGAGCAGTTCTTC,CACLDGPLNEQFF
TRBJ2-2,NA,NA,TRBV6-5,TGTGCCAGCAGTTACTCGTGGAGGTTCACCGGGGAGCTGTTTTTT,CASSYSWRFTGELFF
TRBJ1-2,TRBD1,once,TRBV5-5,TGTGCCAGCAGCTTGGATGGGCAGGGGGCGACTGGCTACACCTTC,CASSLDGQGATGYTF
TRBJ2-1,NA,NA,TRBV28,TGTGCCAGCAGCCTTACAGCGACCTACAATGAGCAGTTCTTC,CASSLTATYNEQFF
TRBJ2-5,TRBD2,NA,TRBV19,TGTGCCAGCTCGACACCCCGAGAGCGGGAAGGACGGGAGACCCAGTACTTC,CASSTPREREGRETQYF
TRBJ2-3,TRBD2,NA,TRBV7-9,TGTGCCAGCAGCGTGACTAGCGGGGGCACAGATACGCAGTATTTT,CASSVTSGGTDTQYF
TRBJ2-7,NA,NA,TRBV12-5,TGTGCTAGTGCCTGGGGGGACCTGCGATACGAGCAGTACTTC,CASAWGDLRYEQYF
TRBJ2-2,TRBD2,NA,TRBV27,TGTGCCAGCAGTCCGGGACTAGCGGGAGATACCGGGGAGCTGTTTTTT,CASSPGLAGDTGELFF
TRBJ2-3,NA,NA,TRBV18,TGTGCCAGCTCACAACGCACAGATACGCAGTATTTT,CASSQRTDTQYF
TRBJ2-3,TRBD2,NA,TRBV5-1,TGCGCCAGCAGCTTGGGAGCTAGCGGTAACACAGATACGCAGTATTTT,CASSLGASGNTDTQYF
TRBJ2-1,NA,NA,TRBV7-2,TGTGCCAGCAGCTCCACTTCGACCAGCGGTGAGCAGTTCTTC,CASSSTSTSGEQFF
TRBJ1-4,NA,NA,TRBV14,TGTGCCAGCAGCCAAGCACAGGCTTATGAAAAACTGTTTTTT,CASSQAQAYEKLFF
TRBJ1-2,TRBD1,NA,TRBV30,TGTGCCTGGAGCCAAGACAGGGGTTATGGCTACACCTTC,CAWSQDRGYGYTF
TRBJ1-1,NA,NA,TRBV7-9,TGTGCCAGCAGCTTAATACAGGCTTTGAACACTGAAGCTTTCTTT,CASSLIQALNTEAFF
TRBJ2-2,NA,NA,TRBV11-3,TGTGCCAGCAGGAAGGACCTCGGGGGGGAGCTGTTTTTT,CASRKDLGGELFF
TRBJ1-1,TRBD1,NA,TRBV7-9,TGTGCCAGCAGCTTATCGCCCGGTGGTGGGACAGGGAACACTGAAGCTTTCTTT,CASSLSPGGGTGNTEAFF
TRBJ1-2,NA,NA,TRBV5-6,TGTGCCAGCAGTAACCGTCCAGGGGAAGGCTATGGCTACACCTTC,CASSNRPGEGYGYTF
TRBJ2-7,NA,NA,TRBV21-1,TGTGCCAGCAGCAAAACGCGGCAGGATTCCTACGAGCAGTACTTC,CASSKTRQDSYEQYF
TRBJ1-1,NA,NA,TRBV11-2,TGTGCCAGCAGCTTAGGCGGATGGGGGGACACTGAAGCTTTCTTT,CASSLGGWGDTEAFF
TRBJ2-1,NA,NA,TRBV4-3,TGCGCCAGCAGCCCTAAGGGATACAATGAGCAGTTCTTC,CASSPKGYNEQFF
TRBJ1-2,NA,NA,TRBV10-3,TGTGCCATCAGCAGCCGGGGAGGCGGGGGTTATGGCTACACCTTC,CAISSRGGGGYGYTF
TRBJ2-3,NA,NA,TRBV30,TGTGCCTGGAGTCTAGGCACAGATACGCAGTATTTT,CAWSLGTDTQYF
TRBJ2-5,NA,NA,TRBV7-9,TGTGCCAGCCGACGGAGGGTTTTGGGCGGCCAAGAGACCCAGTACTTC,CASRRRVLGGQETQYF
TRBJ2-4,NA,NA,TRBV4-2,TGTGCCAGCAGCCAAGTAGGCAACATTCAGTACTTC,CASSQVGNIQYF
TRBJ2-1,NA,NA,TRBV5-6,TGTGCCAGCAGCTTGTACGGGTACAATGAGCAGTTCTTC,CASSLYGYNEQFF
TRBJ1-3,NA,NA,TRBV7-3,TGTGCCAGCAGCTTAACTGGCTCTGGAAACACCATATATTTT,CASSLTGSGNTIYF
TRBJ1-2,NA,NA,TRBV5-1,TGCGCCAGCAGCCTGGGAACTTTAGATGGCTACACCTTC,CASSLGTLDGYTF
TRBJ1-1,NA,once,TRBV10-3,TGTGCCATCAGCGAAGGGAACACTGAAGCTTTCTTT,CAISEGNTEAFF
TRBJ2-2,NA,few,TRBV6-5,TGTGCCAGCGGGGGGCGAACCGGGGAGCTGTTTTTT,CASGGRTGELFF
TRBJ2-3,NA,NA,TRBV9,TGTGCCAGCGGTAAGGGGACAAATAATTACCCCGATACGCAGTATTTT,CASGKGTNNYPDTQYF